This T cell receptor beta chain was found in a study of blood T cells in healthy people across ages. There are 14 residues in the CDR3. V lost 7 bases and J lost 8; bases outside the gene matches: 10. From germline, CDR1 is SGHRS and CDR2 YFSETQ. Caucasian individuals from Russia who were healthy and aged about 6 to 95 acted as donors. Through a sample-barcoded 5' primer and a J-beta primer mix, a second PCR was run for 7 to 11 cycles. One entry per CDR3 protein results from TCRdb running MiXCR on the 5' RACE reads. The sample lists 750,000 to 950,000 distinct CDR3 sequences; 20% to 30% were seen once. This clonotype was seen a few times. What it binds is not known. General study points: There were more naive CD4+ cells and higher diversity in long-lived donors than in aged donors. CMV status of donors was unknown, possibly confounding expanded clonotype changes.

The same sample was also studied in work on T cells of mothers and their children. Per that paper: Evidence of persistent microchimeric T cell clones was absent.

The sequence came from a boy between 10 and 17 years old in good health. The sequencing input was blood. The chain uses TRBV5-1 and TRBJ1-4, with 8 bases aligning to TRBD1. The CDR3 DNA is TGCGCCAGCTCCCAGGGACAGGCGGCAGAAAAACTGTTTTTT. Protein product: CASSQGQAAEKLFF.